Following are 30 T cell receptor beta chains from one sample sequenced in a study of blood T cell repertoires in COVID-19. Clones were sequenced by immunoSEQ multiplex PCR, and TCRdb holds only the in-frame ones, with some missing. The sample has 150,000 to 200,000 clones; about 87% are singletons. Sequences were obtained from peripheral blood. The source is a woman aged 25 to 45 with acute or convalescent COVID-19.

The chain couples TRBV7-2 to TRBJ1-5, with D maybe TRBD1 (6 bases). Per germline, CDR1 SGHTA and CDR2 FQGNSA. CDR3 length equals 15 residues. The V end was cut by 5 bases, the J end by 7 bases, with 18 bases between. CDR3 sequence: CASSPNTGLRQPQHF. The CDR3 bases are TGTGCCAGCAGCCCTAATACAGGGTTGAGGCAGCCCCAGCATTTT. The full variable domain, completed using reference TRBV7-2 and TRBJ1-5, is GAGVSQSPSNKVTEKGKDVELRCDPISGHTALYWYRQSLGQGLEFLIYFQGNSAPDKSGLPSDRFSAERTGGSVSTLTIQRTQQEDSAVYLCASSPNTGLRQPQHFGDGTRLSIL.

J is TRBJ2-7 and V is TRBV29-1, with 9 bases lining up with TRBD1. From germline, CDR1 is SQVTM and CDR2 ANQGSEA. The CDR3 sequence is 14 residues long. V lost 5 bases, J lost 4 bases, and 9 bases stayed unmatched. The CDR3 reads CSVLTGTGWYEQYF. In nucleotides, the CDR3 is TGCAGCGTTCTAACCGGGACAGGGTGGTACGAGCAGTACTTC.

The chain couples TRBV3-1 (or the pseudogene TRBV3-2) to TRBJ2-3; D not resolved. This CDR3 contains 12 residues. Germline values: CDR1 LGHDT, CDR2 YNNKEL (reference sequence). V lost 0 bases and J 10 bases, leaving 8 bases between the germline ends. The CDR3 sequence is CASSQDRRAQYF. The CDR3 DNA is TGTGCCAGCAGCCAAGACCGTCGGGCGCAGTATTTT.

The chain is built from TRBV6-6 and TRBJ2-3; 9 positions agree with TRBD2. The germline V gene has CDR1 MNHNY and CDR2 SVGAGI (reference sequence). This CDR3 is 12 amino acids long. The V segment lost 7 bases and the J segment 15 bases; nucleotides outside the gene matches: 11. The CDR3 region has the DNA TGTGCCAGCACTCGGGGGCTAGCGGGATCCTATTTT. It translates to CASTRGLAGSYF.

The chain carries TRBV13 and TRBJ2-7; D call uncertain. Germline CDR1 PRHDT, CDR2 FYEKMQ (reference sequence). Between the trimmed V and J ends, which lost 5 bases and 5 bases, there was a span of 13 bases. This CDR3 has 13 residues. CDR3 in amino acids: CASSISPPDEQYF. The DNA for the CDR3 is TGTGCCAGCAGCATTAGCCCCCCGGACGAGCAGTACTTC.

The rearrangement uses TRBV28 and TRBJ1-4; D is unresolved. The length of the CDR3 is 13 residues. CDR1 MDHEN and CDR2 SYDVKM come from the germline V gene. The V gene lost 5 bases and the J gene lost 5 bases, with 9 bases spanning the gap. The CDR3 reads CASSAMENEKLFF. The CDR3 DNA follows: TGTGCCAGCAGTGCGATGGAGAATGAAAAACTGTTTTTT.

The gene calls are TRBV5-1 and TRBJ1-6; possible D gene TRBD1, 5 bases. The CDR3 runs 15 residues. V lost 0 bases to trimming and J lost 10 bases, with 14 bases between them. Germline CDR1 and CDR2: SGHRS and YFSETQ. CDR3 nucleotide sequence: TGCGCCAGCAGCTTGGATACAGGCTTGGGGTCACCCCTCCACTTT. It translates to CASSLDTGLGSPLHF.

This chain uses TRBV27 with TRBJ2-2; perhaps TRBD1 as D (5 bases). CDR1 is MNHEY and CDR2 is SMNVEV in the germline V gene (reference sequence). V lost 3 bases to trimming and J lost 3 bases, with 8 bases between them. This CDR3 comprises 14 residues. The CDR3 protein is CASSFTGDTGELFF. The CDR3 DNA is TGTGCCAGCAGTTTTACAGGTGACACCGGGGAGCTGTTTTTT.

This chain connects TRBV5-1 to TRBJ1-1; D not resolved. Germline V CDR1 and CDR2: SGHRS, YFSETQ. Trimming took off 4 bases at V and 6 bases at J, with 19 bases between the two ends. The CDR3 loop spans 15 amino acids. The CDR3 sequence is CASSPQSGWLSEAFF. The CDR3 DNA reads TGCGCCAGCAGCCCACAGAGTGGTTGGCTATCTGAAGCTTTCTTT.

The CDR3 loop is CASSYSPTQEGRTQYF. The CDR3 nucleotides read TGTGCCAGCAGTTACTCCCCAACTCAGGAGGGGAGAACCCAGTACTTC. V usage is TRBV6-6 and J usage is TRBJ2-5; maybe TRBD2 (6 bases). CDR3 size: 16 residues. V lost 0 bases and J 8 bases, leaving 19 bases between the germline ends. CDR1 MNHNY and CDR2 SVGAGI come from the germline V gene (reference sequence).

The CDR3 coding sequence is TGCAGTGTTAGTGAGGCCCTCTCAGATACGCAGTATTTT. This gives the protein CSVSEALSDTQYF. The gene calls are TRBV20-1 and TRBJ2-3; D gene uncertain. V was pared by 7 bases and J by 4 bases, with 15 bases between. Looked up from germline, CDR1 is DFQATT and CDR2 is SNEGSKA (reference sequence). This CDR3 contains 13 residues.

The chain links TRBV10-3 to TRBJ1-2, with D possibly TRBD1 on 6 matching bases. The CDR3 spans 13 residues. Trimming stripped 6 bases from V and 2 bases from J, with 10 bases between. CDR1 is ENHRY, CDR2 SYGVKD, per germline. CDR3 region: CAIRTTGNYGYTF. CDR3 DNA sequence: TGTGCCATCAGGACTACAGGGAACTATGGCTACACCTTC.

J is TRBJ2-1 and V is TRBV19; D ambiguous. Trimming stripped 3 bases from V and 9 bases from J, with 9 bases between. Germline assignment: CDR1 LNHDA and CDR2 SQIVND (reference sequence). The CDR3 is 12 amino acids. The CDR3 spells CASSMEYGEQFF. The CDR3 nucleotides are TGTGCCAGTAGTATGGAGTACGGTGAGCAGTTCTTC.

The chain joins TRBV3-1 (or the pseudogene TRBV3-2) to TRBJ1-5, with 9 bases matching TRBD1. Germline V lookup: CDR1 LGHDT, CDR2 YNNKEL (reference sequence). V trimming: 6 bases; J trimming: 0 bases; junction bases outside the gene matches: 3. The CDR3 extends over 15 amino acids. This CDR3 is CASSRTGDSNQPQHF. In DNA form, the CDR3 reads TGTGCCAGCAGTAGGACAGGGGATAGCAATCAGCCCCAGCATTTT.

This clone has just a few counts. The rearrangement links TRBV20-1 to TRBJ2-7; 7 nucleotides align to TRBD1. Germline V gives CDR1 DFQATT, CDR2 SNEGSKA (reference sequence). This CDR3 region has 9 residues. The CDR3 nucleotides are TGCGCCCAGGGGGACGAGCAGTACTTC. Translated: CAQGDEQYF.

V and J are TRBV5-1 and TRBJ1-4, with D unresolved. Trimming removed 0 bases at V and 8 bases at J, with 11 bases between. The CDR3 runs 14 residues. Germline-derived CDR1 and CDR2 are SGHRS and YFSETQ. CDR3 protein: CASSLGGLREKLFF. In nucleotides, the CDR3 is TGCGCCAGCAGCTTGGGAGGGTTAAGAGAAAAACTGTTTTTT. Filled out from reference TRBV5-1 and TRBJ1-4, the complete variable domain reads KAGVTQTPRYLIKTRGQQVTLSCSPISGHRSVSWYQQTPGQGLQFLFEYFSETQRNKGNFPGRFSGRQFSNSRSEMNVSTLELGDSALYLCASSLGGLREKLFFGSGTQLSVL.

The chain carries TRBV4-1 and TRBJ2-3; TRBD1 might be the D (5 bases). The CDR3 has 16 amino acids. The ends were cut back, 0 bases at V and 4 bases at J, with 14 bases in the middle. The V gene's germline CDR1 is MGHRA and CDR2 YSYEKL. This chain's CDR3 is CASSQDVRGSADTQYF. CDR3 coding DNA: TGCGCCAGCAGCCAAGATGTAAGGGGTTCGGCAGATACGCAGTATTTT.

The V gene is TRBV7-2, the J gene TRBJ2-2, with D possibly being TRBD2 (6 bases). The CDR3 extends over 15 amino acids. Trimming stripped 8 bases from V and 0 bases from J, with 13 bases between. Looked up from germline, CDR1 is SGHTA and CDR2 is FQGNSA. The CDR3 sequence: CASRGGTSNTGELFF. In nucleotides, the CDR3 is TGTGCCAGCCGAGGTGGGACTTCGAACACCGGGGAGCTGTTTTTT.

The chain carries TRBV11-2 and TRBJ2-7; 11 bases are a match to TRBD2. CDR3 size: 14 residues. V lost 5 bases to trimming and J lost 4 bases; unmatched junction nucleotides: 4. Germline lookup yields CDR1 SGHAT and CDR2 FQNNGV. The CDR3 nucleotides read TGTGCCAGCAGCCTAAGACTAGCGGGGTACGAGCAGTACTTC. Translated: CASSLRLAGYEQYF.

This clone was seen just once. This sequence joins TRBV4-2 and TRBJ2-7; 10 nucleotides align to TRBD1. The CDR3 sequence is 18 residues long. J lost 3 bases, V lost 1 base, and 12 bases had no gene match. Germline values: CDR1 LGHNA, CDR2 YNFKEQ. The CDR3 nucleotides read TGTGCCAGCAGCCAAGGTCCTCAAGGTTGGGACAGGGGCTACGAGCAGTACTTC. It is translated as CASSQGPQGWDRGYEQYF.

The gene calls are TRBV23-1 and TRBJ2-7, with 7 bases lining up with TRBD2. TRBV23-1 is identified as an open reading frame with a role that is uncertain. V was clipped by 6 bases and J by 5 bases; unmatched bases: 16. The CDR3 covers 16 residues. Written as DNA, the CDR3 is TGCGCCAGCAGCCGGGGGGACTGCCGGGACTCGAACGAGCAGTACTTC. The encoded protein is CASSRGDCRDSNEQYF.

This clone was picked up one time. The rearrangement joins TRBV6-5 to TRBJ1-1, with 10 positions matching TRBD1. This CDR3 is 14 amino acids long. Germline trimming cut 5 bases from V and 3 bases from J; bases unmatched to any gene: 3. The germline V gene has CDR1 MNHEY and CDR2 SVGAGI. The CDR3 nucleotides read TGTGCCAGCAGTACGGACAGGGGGGACACTGAAGCTTTCTTT. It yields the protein CASSTDRGDTEAFF.

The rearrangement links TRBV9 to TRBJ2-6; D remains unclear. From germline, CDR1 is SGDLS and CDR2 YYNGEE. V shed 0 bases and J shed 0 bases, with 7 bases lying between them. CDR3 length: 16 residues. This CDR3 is CASSVALLSGANVLTF. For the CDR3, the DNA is TGTGCCAGCAGCGTAGCCCTCCTCTCTGGGGCCAACGTCCTGACTTTC.

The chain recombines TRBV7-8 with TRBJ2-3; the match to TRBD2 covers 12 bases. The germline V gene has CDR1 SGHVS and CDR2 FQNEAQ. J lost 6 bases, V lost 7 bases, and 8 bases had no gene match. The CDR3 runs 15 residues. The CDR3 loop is CASNRLAGVSDTQYF. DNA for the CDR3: TGTGCCAGCAACCGACTAGCGGGAGTTTCGGATACGCAGTATTTT.

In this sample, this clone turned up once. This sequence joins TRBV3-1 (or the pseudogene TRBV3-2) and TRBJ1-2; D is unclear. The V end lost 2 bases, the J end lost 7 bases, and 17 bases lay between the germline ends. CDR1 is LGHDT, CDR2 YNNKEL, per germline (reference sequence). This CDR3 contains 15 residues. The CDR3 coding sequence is TGTGCCAGCAGCCAACAAGACCGGGAGAGTGCTGGCTACACCTTC. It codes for CASSQQDRESAGYTF.

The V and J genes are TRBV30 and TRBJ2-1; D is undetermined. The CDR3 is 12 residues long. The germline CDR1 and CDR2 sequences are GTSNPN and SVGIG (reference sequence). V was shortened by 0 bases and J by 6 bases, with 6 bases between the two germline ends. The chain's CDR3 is CAWSVHSNEQFF. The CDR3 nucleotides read TGTGCCTGGAGTGTACACAGCAATGAGCAGTTCTTC.

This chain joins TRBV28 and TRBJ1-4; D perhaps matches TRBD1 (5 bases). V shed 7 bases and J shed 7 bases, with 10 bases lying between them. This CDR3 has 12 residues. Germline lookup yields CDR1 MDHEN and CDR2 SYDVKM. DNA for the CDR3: TGTGCCAGCAATAGGGGAGGTGAAAAACTGTTTTTT. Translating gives CASNRGGEKLFF.

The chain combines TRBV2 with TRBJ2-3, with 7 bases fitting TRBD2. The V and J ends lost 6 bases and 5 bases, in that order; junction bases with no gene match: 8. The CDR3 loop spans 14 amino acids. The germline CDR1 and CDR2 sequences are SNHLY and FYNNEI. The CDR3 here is CASRSNWGGDTQYF. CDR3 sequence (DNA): TGTGCCAGCAGGTCCAACTGGGGGGGAGATACGCAGTATTTT.

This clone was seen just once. The CDR3 DNA sequence: TGTGCCAGCAGGTTTGCGGGAGGTACGGGAAATGAGCAGTTCTTC. Translating it yields CASRFAGGTGNEQFF. The V gene is TRBV28, the J gene TRBJ2-1; TRBD2 matches at 8 bases. V lost 6 bases and J lost 7; bases outside the gene matches: 11. Germline values: CDR1 MDHEN, CDR2 SYDVKM. This CDR3 spans 15 amino acids.

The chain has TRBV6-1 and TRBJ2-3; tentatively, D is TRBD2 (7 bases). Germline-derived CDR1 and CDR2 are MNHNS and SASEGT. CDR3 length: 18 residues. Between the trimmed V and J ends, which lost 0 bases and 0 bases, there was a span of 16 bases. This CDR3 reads CASSEAPARGASTDTQYF. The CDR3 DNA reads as TGTGCCAGCAGTGAAGCGCCGGCTCGGGGGGCTAGCACAGATACGCAGTATTTT.